The 25 T cell receptor beta chains reported below all come from one sample, sequenced in a study of pediatric ulcerative colitis. Rectal tissue came from one to two pinch biopsies taken at colonoscopy. The protocol was immunoSEQ multiplex PCR, while the TCRdb copy is restricted to in-frame clones and leaves out a portion. The sample consists of tens of thousands of clones, 78% of them appearing once. The sample comprised gut tissue. The receptors stem from a girl under 18 with moderate ulcerative colitis.

The chain has TRBV5-1 and TRBJ2-5; 9 positions agree with TRBD2. Trimming removed 2 bases from V and 5 bases from J; junction bases left unmatched: 4. This CDR3 region has 14 residues. The germline V gene has CDR1 SGHRS and CDR2 YFSETQ. The CDR3 is CASSFSGSGETQYF. The DNA of the CDR3 is TGCGCCAGCAGCTTTAGCGGGAGTGGTGAGACCCAGTACTTC.

This clone was detected once. The chain carries TRBV6-6 and TRBJ1-2; no clear D. The CDR3 has 13 residues. CDR1 and CDR2 (germline): MNHNY, SVGAGI (reference sequence). The ends were cut back, 6 bases at V and 4 bases at J, with 12 bases in the middle. The CDR3 bases are TGTGCCAGCAGATTACTCACCGGCTATGGCTACACCTTC. Translating it yields CASRLLTGYGYTF.

The gene calls are TRBV7-2 and TRBJ2-7; no clear D gene. Trimming cost V 1 base and J 3 bases, with 13 bases left between them. The CDR3 is 15 residues long. Germline V gene data show CDR1 as SGHTA and CDR2 as FQGNSA. CDR3 nucleotide sequence: TGTGCCAGCAGCTTAGACGGATCGGGCTACTACGAGCAGTACTTC. This codes for CASSLDGSGYYEQYF.

The chain uses TRBV19 and TRBJ2-7; D is possibly TRBD1 (6 bases). CDR1 is LNHDA, CDR2 SQIVND, per germline (reference sequence). The CDR3 covers 15 residues. Trimming cost V 3 bases and J 1 base, with 13 bases left between them. The CDR3 spells CASSMGAAPSYEQYF. The CDR3 DNA reads TGTGCCAGTAGTATGGGGGCCGCGCCTTCCTACGAGCAGTACTTC.

This chain uses TRBV15 with TRBJ2-1, with TRBD2 matching 13 bases. The V and J ends lost 4 bases and 8 bases, in that order; junction bases with no gene match: 5. The CDR3 runs to 15 residues. The V gene's germline CDR1 is LNHNV and CDR2 YYDKDF (reference sequence). The CDR3: CATSTGLAGVHEQFF. CDR3 coding DNA: TGTGCCACCAGCACCGGACTAGCGGGGGTCCATGAGCAGTTCTTC.

This chain joins TRBV29-1 and TRBJ2-1; 8 nucleotides align to TRBD2. This CDR3 contains 14 residues. Trimming cost V 4 bases and J 1 base; bases outside gene matches: 3. Germline lookup yields CDR1 SQVTM and CDR2 ANQGSEA. CDR3 residues: CSVAGGGSYNEQFF. For the CDR3, the DNA is TGCAGCGTTGCTGGCGGGGGGTCCTACAATGAGCAGTTCTTC.

The genes are TRBV29-1 and TRBJ1-2; D possibly corresponds to TRBD1 (5 bases). Germline V gives CDR1 SQVTM, CDR2 ANQGSEA. The CDR3 has 14 residues. V lost 0 bases, J lost 6 bases, and 14 bases lay in between. The DNA for the CDR3 is TGCAGCGTTGAAGATCAGGTACAGGCAAATGGCTACACCTTC. The encoded protein is CSVEDQVQANGYTF.

J is TRBJ2-1 and V is TRBV11-3; 7 nucleotides agree with TRBD2. CDR1 and CDR2 from the germline V gene are SGHNT and YENEEA. The V segment lost 4 bases and the J segment 8 bases; nucleotides outside the gene matches: 11. This CDR3 has 15 amino acids. CDR3 sequence reads: CASSYSPDRGDEQFF. The CDR3 DNA reads TGTGCCAGCAGCTATAGCCCAGACCGGGGGGATGAGCAGTTCTTC. Combining the CDR3 with reference TRBV11-3 and TRBJ2-1 gives the whole variable domain EAGVVQSPRYKIIEKKQPVAFWCNPISGHNTLYWYLQNLGQGPELLIRYENEEAVDDSQLPKDRFSAERLKGVDSTLKIQPAELGDSAVYLCASSYSPDRGDEQFFGPGTRLTVL.

This clone showed up just a few times. The CDR3 region has the DNA TGTGCCAGCGGAGAACAGAACTATCAGCCCCAGCATTTT. Translation: CASGEQNYQPQHF. The gene calls are TRBV28 and TRBJ1-5; D unclear. The CDR3 has 13 amino acids. Germline loops: CDR1 MDHEN, CDR2 SYDVKM. The germline V and J ends were trimmed by 8 bases and 5 bases, with 13 bases remaining between them.

The V call is TRBV6-1, the J call TRBJ1-2; D gene ambiguous. This CDR3 region has 14 residues. Germline CDR1 MNHNS, CDR2 SASEGT. The ends were cut back, 5 bases at V and 2 bases at J, with 12 bases in the middle. The CDR3 sequence is CASSKWPTNYGYTF. The CDR3 DNA sequence: TGTGCCAGCAGTAAGTGGCCTACGAACTATGGCTACACCTTC.

The CDR3 protein is CASSQDRGRAFF. As DNA, the CDR3 is TGTGCCAGCAGTCAGGACAGGGGGCGGGCTTTCTTT. This chain uses TRBV7-2 with TRBJ1-1; 11 bases map to TRBD1. The V segment lost 6 bases and the J segment 11 bases; nucleotides outside the gene matches: 5. The CDR3 totals 12 residues. The V gene's germline CDR1 is SGHTA and CDR2 FQGNSA.

This clone was seen only once. The V and J genes are TRBV11-2 and TRBJ2-2; TRBD1 matches at 9 bases. Germline V lookup: CDR1 SGHAT, CDR2 FQNNGV. Losses at the gene ends were 5 bases for V and 6 bases for J; bases not matched to a gene: 10. There are 16 residues in the CDR3. CDR3 protein: CASSLGQGGVAGELFF. The CDR3 nucleotides read TGTGCCAGCAGCCTGGGACAGGGTGGAGTGGCCGGGGAGCTGTTTTTT.

The chain couples TRBV5-4 to TRBJ1-2, with 7 bases lining up with TRBD1. CDR1 and CDR2 (germline): SGHNT, YYREEE (reference sequence). J lost 6 bases, V lost 4 bases, and 12 bases had no gene match. The CDR3 consists of 15 residues. CDR3 residues: CASSQGQLKLNGYTF. CDR3 nucleotides: TGTGCCAGCAGCCAGGGACAGCTTAAACTTAATGGCTACACCTTC.

This chain links TRBV11-2 with TRBJ1-1; tentatively, D is TRBD1 (5 bases). The CDR3 contains 13 residues. V was trimmed by 0 bases and J by 5 bases, leaving 7 bases between them. Germline V CDR1 and CDR2: SGHAT, FQNNGV. As DNA, the CDR3 is TGTGCCAGCAGCTTAGAAGAGGGGACTGAAGCTTTCTTT. This gives the protein CASSLEEGTEAFF.

The CDR3 sequence: CASSLKGTDTYEQYF. Written as DNA, the CDR3 is TGTGCCAGCAGCTTAAAAGGGACGGATACCTACGAGCAGTACTTC. The genes are TRBV7-2 and TRBJ2-7, with D perhaps given as TRBD1 or TRBD2 (5 bases each). The V gene's germline CDR1 is SGHTA and CDR2 FQGNSA. Trimming pared 2 bases from V and 2 bases from J, leaving 13 bases between. This CDR3 has 15 residues.

The rearrangement uses TRBV11-2 and TRBJ2-2, with unresolved D. Germline V CDR1 and CDR2: SGHAT, FQNNGV. The CDR3 sequence is 14 residues long. Trimming cost V 3 bases and J 5 bases, with 10 bases left between them. The CDR3 nucleotides read TGTGCCAGCAGCTTGGACCGGTGGACCGGGGAGCTGTTTTTT. Residues: CASSLDRWTGELFF.

The gene calls are TRBV9 and TRBJ1-1; D not resolved. The CDR3 totals 14 residues. The germline V and J ends were trimmed by 1 base and 11 bases, with 18 bases remaining between them. Germline V lookup: CDR1 SGDLS, CDR2 YYNGEE. Here the CDR3 reads CASSVSEGGRTAFF. CDR3 nucleotide sequence: TGTGCCAGCAGCGTATCAGAGGGAGGGAGAACGGCTTTCTTT.

The gene calls are TRBV5-6 and TRBJ1-5; TRBD1 matches at 11 bases. The CDR3 is 16 residues long. The V gene's germline CDR1 is SGHDT and CDR2 YYEEEE. Unmatched junction bases numbered 4, after V lost 1 base and J lost 4 bases. Written as DNA, the CDR3 is TGTGCCAGCAGCTTGTGGGACAGGGGGTGGAATCAGCCCCAGCATTTT. Translation gives CASSLWDRGWNQPQHF.

The gene calls are TRBV11-2 and TRBJ1-3; D possibly corresponds to TRBD1 (5 bases). This CDR3 has 16 amino acids. The germline CDR1 and CDR2 sequences are SGHAT and FQNNGV. V was shortened by 2 bases and J by 0 bases, with 11 bases between the two germline ends. The CDR3 DNA follows: TGTGCCAGCAGCTTAACGGGACGGTCCTCTGGAAACACCATATATTTT. It is translated as CASSLTGRSSGNTIYF. The full variable domain, in which reference TRBV11-2 and TRBJ1-3 provide the parts outside the CDR3, is EAGVAQSPRYKIIEKRQSVAFWCNPISGHATLYWYQQILGQGPKLLIQFQNNGVVDDSQLPKDRFSAERLKGVDSTLKIQPAKLEDSAVYLCASSLTGRSSGNTIYFGEGSWLTVV.

The chain carries TRBV5-1 and TRBJ2-3; unclear D gene. The CDR3 runs 13 residues. Trimming took off 3 bases at V and 6 bases at J, with 11 bases between the two ends. Germline lookup yields CDR1 SGHRS and CDR2 YFSETQ. The chain's CDR3 is CASSYVLGDTQYF. CDR3 DNA: TGCGCCAGCAGCTACGTTCTCGGGGATACGCAGTATTTT.

The gene calls are TRBV6-5 and TRBJ1-2; 7 bases align to TRBD1. Losses at the gene ends were 2 bases for V and 5 bases for J; bases not matched to a gene: 5. The length of the CDR3 is 14 residues. The V gene's germline CDR1 is MNHEY and CDR2 SVGAGI. The CDR3 sequence: CASSYKGQLYGYTF. As DNA, the CDR3 is TGTGCCAGCAGTTACAAGGGACAGCTTTATGGCTACACCTTC.

The chain carries TRBV19 and TRBJ1-4; the match to TRBD1 covers 9 bases. V lost 7 bases, J lost 5 bases, and 8 bases stayed unmatched. This CDR3 is built from 15 residues. Germline loops: CDR1 LNHDA, CDR2 SQIVND (reference sequence). CDR3 coding DNA: TGTGCCAGTAATAACAGGGGGCGCGGGAATGAAAAACTGTTTTTT. It encodes CASNNRGRGNEKLFF.

The chain employs TRBV5-6 and TRBJ2-5; tentative D call: TRBD1 (5 bases). The CDR3 has 14 amino acids. From germline, CDR1 is SGHDT and CDR2 YYEEEE. V was clipped by 2 bases and J by 1 base, with 9 bases between them. The CDR3 nucleotides are TGTGCCAGCAGCTTACAGGCGATCCAAGAGACCCAGTACTTC. Residues: CASSLQAIQETQYF.

The V gene is TRBV28, the J gene TRBJ2-1, with TRBD2 matching over 9 bases. Per germline, CDR1 MDHEN and CDR2 SYDVKM. This CDR3 spans 18 amino acids. The junction had 11 bases not matched to a gene; V was cut back by 5 bases and J by 0 bases. CDR3 protein: CASSPISISGSSYNEQFF. The DNA for the CDR3 is TGTGCCAGCAGTCCCATTTCCATTAGCGGGAGCTCCTACAATGAGCAGTTCTTC.

About this clone itself: At one end, the junction sequence differs from germline, possibly due to a read error. The gene calls are TRBV5-1 and TRBJ2-7, with D unclear. The germline V gene encodes CDR1 SGHRS and CDR2 YFSETQ. The CDR3 loop spans 14 amino acids. CDR3 nucleotides: TGCGCCAGCAGTTTGGGATACGGGCTCCACGAGCAGTACTTC. It specifies CASSLGYGLHEQYF.